These 24 T cell receptor beta chains originate from one sample sequenced in a study of blood T cell repertoires in COVID-19. Method: immunoSEQ multiplex PCR; TCRdb's copy keeps in-frame clones and lacks some. The sample has about 39,000 clones, about nine tenths seen once. Sequenced material: peripheral blood. All receptors derive from a man aged 45-65 years with active COVID-19.

V gene TRBV5-6 combines with J gene TRBJ1-5; D may be TRBD1 (5 bases). Germline loops: CDR1 SGHDT, CDR2 YYEEEE. The CDR3 is 16 residues long. V lost 1 base and J 0 bases, leaving 11 bases between the germline ends. The CDR3 DNA is TGTGCCAGCAGCTTGCAAGGGGTTATTAGCAATCAGCCCCAGCATTTT. Encoded protein: CASSLQGVISNQPQHF.

The rearrangement uses TRBV24-1 and TRBJ2-3; D perhaps matches TRBD1 (5 bases). Germline CDR1 is KGHDR and CDR2 is SFDVKD. The CDR3 has 17 residues. Trimming left V 0 bases short and J 4 bases short, with 16 bases between. In nucleotides, the CDR3 is TGTGCCACCAGTGATTTGCACTACCAGGGCCCCGCAGATACGCAGTATTTT. Residues: CATSDLHYQGPADTQYF.

This clone was detected only once. V gene TRBV3-1 (or the pseudogene TRBV3-2) combines with J gene TRBJ2-5; 8 bases are shared with TRBD2. Germline V CDR1 and CDR2: LGHDT, YNNKEL (reference sequence). The length of the CDR3 is 17 residues. V trimming: 2 bases; J trimming: 5 bases; junction bases outside the gene matches: 13. DNA for the CDR3: TGTGCCAGCAGCCAATACGGGACTAGGGCTATAGCGGAGACCCAGTACTTC. Amino acids: CASSQYGTRAIAETQYF.

V is TRBV6-2 or TRBV6-3 and J is TRBJ2-1, with D perhaps TRBD1 (5 bases). V lost 4 bases to trimming and J lost 1 base, with 8 bases between them. The length of the CDR3 is 14 residues. Germline CDR1 and CDR2: MNHEY and SVGEGT. The CDR3 coding sequence is TGTGCCAGCAGTTGGCAGGGATCCTACAATGAGCAGTTCTTC. Its translation is CASSWQGSYNEQFF.

J is TRBJ2-2 and V is TRBV2; no definite D call. This CDR3 is 15 amino acids long. In germline, CDR1 is SNHLY, CDR2 FYNNEI. Trimming cost V 5 bases and J 0 bases, with 10 bases left between them. CDR3 coding DNA: TGTGCCAGCAGTCCTAAAATTGCGAACACCGGGGAGCTGTTTTTT. It yields the protein CASSPKIANTGELFF.

The chain joins TRBV2 to TRBJ2-3; a possible D gene is TRBD1 (5 bases). In germline, CDR1 is SNHLY, CDR2 FYNNEI. Trimming shortened V by 3 bases and J by 2 bases, and 15 bases separated the two germline ends. The CDR3 has 16 residues. The CDR3 sequence: CASSEVRRAYTDTQYF. The CDR3 DNA is TGTGCCAGCAGTGAGGTTCGCAGGGCCTACACAGATACGCAGTATTTT.

The chain employs TRBV6-5 and TRBJ1-1; D is uncertain. Germline CDR1 reads MNHEY; CDR2 reads SVGAGI. Trimming pared 5 bases from V and 1 base from J, leaving 2 bases between. There are 11 residues in the CDR3. CDR3 coding DNA: TGTGCCAGCAGTCGGAACACTGAAGCTTTCTTT. This translates into CASSRNTEAFF.

This sequence joins TRBV3-1 (or the pseudogene TRBV3-2) and TRBJ2-7, with D perhaps matching TRBD2 (5 bases). This CDR3 is built from 15 residues. Looked up from germline, CDR1 is LGHDT and CDR2 is YNNKEL (reference sequence). The V and J ends lost 5 bases and 3 bases respectively, with 17 bases between them. CDR3 in amino acids: CASSLGPSGNYEQYF. As DNA, the CDR3 is TGTGCCAGCAGCTTAGGTCCATCGGGGAACTACGAGCAGTACTTC.

CDR3 in DNA: TGTGCCAGCGGAACCGACAGGGTTTCACCCCTCCACTTT. Encoded protein: CASGTDRVSPLHF. V usage is TRBV7-3 and J usage is TRBJ1-6; 7 bases align to TRBD1. The CDR3 has 13 residues. Germline V CDR1 and CDR2: SGHTA, FQGTGA. Losses at the gene ends were 8 bases for V and 9 bases for J; bases not matched to a gene: 7. Supplemented by reference TRBV7-3 and TRBJ1-6, the full variable domain reads GAGVSQTPSNKVTEKGKYVELRCDPISGHTALYWYRQSLGQGPEFLIYFQGTGAADDSGLPNDRFFAVRPEGSVSTLKIQRTERGDSAVYLCASGTDRVSPLHFGNGTRLTVT.

This chain uses TRBV19 with TRBJ1-1; TRBD1 matches at 7 bases. Looked up from germline, CDR1 is LNHDA and CDR2 is SQIVND (reference sequence). The junction had 4 bases not matched to a gene; V was cut back by 5 bases and J by 4 bases. This CDR3 region has 13 residues. The CDR3 DNA sequence: TGTGCCAGTAGTTCCGGGACAGTCACTGAAGCTTTCTTT. This gives the protein CASSSGTVTEAFF.

This chain links TRBV30 with TRBJ1-2; the D gene is possibly TRBD1 (6 bases). The V gene lost 0 bases and the J gene lost 0 bases, with 14 bases spanning the gap. Germline V gene lookup returns CDR1 GTSNPN and CDR2 SVGIG (reference sequence). The CDR3 totals 16 residues. As DNA, the CDR3 is TGTGCCTGGAGTGTACAGGGCAGGGCCGCTAACTATGGCTACACCTTC. Translation gives CAWSVQGRAANYGYTF.

The chain employs TRBV19 and TRBJ1-4, with TRBD1 identical over 8 bases. This CDR3 is built from 17 residues. V gave up 5 bases and J gave up 7 bases; unmatched junction bases: 15. Germline CDR1 reads LNHDA; CDR2 reads SQIVND (reference sequence). The CDR3 bases are TGTGCCAGTAGTCCCGTTGCAGGGGGCGCGTCTGCTGAAAAACTGTTTTTT. This codes for CASSPVAGGASAEKLFF.

This sequence joins TRBV6-1 and TRBJ2-2, with unresolved D. With 4 bases removed from V and 1 base from J, the gap between germline ends came to 7 bases. Per germline, CDR1 MNHNS and CDR2 SASEGT. The CDR3 length is 14 residues. CDR3 sequence: CASSGARNTGELFF. The CDR3, as DNA: TGTGCCAGCAGTGGAGCCAGGAACACCGGGGAGCTGTTTTTT.

The V call is TRBV15, the J call TRBJ1-2; TRBD1 aligns across 11 bases. Germline assignment: CDR1 LNHNV and CDR2 YYDKDF (reference sequence). The CDR3 has 16 amino acids. V dropped 2 bases and J dropped 4; count of bases not matched to a gene: 6. The CDR3 region is CATSRSRTGGSYGYTF. CDR3 DNA: TGTGCCACCAGCAGAAGCAGGACAGGGGGCTCCTATGGCTACACCTTC. Variable domain in full (rest from reference TRBV15 and TRBJ1-2): DAMVIQNPRYQVTQFGKPVTLSCSQTLNHNVMYWYQQKSSQAPKLLFHYYDKDFNNEADTPDNFQSRRPNTSFCFLDIRSPGLGDTAMYLCATSRSRTGGSYGYTFGSGTRLTVV.

This clone was picked up one time. This sequence joins TRBV19 and TRBJ1-2; 11 nucleotides agree with TRBD1. Trimming at V came to 4 bases and at J to 7 bases, leaving 8 bases not matched to a gene. The CDR3 length is 15 residues. Germline CDR1 and CDR2: LNHDA and SQIVND (reference sequence). The CDR3 DNA follows: TGTGCCAGTAGTACCCTAGGACAGGGGGCTCTTGGCTACACCTTC. Translation: CASSTLGQGALGYTF.

V and J are TRBV6-6 and TRBJ2-3; D may be TRBD2 (6 bases). Germline CDR1 MNHNY, CDR2 SVGAGI (reference sequence). The CDR3 runs 15 residues. V lost 9 bases and J 0 bases, leaving 16 bases between the germline ends. The CDR3: CASVLSGLSTDTQYF. The DNA of the CDR3 is TGTGCCAGTGTTCTTAGCGGACTAAGCACAGATACGCAGTATTTT.

This rearrangement joins TRBV7-2 to TRBJ2-5, with D perhaps TRBD2 (6 bases). Trimming left V 1 base short and J 6 bases short, with 12 bases between. Germline V CDR1 and CDR2: SGHTA, FQGNSA. The CDR3 is made up of 14 amino acids. In nucleotides, the CDR3 is TGTGCCAGCAGCTTAGTTGGGGGGACGAAGACCCAGTACTTC. The encoded protein is CASSLVGGTKTQYF. Variable domain in full (rest from reference TRBV7-2 and TRBJ2-5): GAGVSQSPSNKVTEKGKDVELRCDPISGHTALYWYRQSLGQGLEFLIYFQGNSAPDKSGLPSDRFSAERTGGSVSTLTIQRTQQEDSAVYLCASSLVGGTKTQYFGPGTRLLVL.

The chain uses TRBV10-3 and TRBJ1-1, with 7 nucleotides matching TRBD1. The junction had 10 bases not matched to a gene; V was cut back by 4 bases and J by 5 bases. Germline lookup yields CDR1 ENHRY and CDR2 SYGVKD. CDR3 size: 15 residues. CDR3 region: CAISGIRDSGTEAFF. DNA for the CDR3: TGTGCCATCAGTGGGATAAGGGACAGTGGGACTGAAGCTTTCTTT.

V usage is TRBV30 and J usage is TRBJ1-5; D gene uncertain. The length of the CDR3 is 14 residues. Trimming pared 4 bases from V and 0 bases from J, leaving 10 bases between. CDR1 is GTSNPN, CDR2 SVGIG, per germline (reference sequence). The CDR3 nucleotides are TGTGCCTGGAAGGCGGGGAATAGCAATCAGCCCCAGCATTTT. Translation gives CAWKAGNSNQPQHF.

V and J are TRBV19 and TRBJ2-5; tentative D call: TRBD1 (6 bases). V lost 5 bases and J lost 2, with 12 bases in between. This CDR3 comprises 14 residues. Germline CDR1 is LNHDA and CDR2 is SQIVND (reference sequence). CDR3 nucleotide sequence: TGTGCCAGTAGTTTAGGACAGTCACAAGAGACCCAGTACTTC. Translation: CASSLGQSQETQYF.

A few counts support this clone. This rearrangement joins TRBV2 to TRBJ1-3; tentatively, D is TRBD1 (6 bases). Germline V gives CDR1 SNHLY, CDR2 FYNNEI. The V gene lost 8 bases and the J gene lost 4 bases, with 9 bases spanning the gap. This CDR3 is built from 12 residues. CDR3 coding DNA: TGTGCCAGCGCCCAGGGGGGAAACACCATATATTTT. Translated: CASAQGGNTIYF.

V and J are TRBV5-6 and TRBJ2-3; D might be TRBD2 (6 bases). Germline V gives CDR1 SGHDT, CDR2 YYEEEE. Trimming removed 4 bases at V and 6 bases at J, with 9 bases between. The CDR3 is 12 amino acids. DNA for the CDR3: TGTGCCAGCAGCCCGGAGGGGGATACGCAGTATTTT. Translated: CASSPEGDTQYF. Filled out from reference TRBV5-6 and TRBJ2-3, the complete variable domain reads DAGVTQSPTHLIKTRGQQVTLRCSPKSGHDTVSWYQQALGQGPQFIFQYYEEEERQRGNFPDRFSGHQFPNYSSELNVNALLLGDSALYLCASSPEGDTQYFGPGTRLTVL.

The V and J genes are TRBV7-2 and TRBJ2-1, with 7 bases aligning to TRBD2. The germline CDR1 and CDR2 sequences are SGHTA and FQGNSA. The V and J ends lost 6 bases and 5 bases, in that order; junction bases with no gene match: 7. CDR3 length: 14 residues. The DNA for the CDR3 is TGTGCCAGCAGTAGCTGGAGCGGGAACAATGAGCAGTTCTTC. It codes for CASSSWSGNNEQFF.

This chain uses TRBV5-1 with TRBJ2-7; TRBD2 matches at 9 bases. Germline V gene lookup returns CDR1 SGHRS and CDR2 YFSETQ. The V segment lost 0 bases and the J segment 5 bases; nucleotides outside the gene matches: 6. This CDR3 has 15 amino acids. DNA of the CDR3: TGCGCCAGCAGCTTGGAATGGGGACTAGCCCACGAGCAGTACTTC. Translated, it gives CASSLEWGLAHEQYF.